A single sample is the source of the 25 T cell receptor beta chains below, sequenced in a study of prognosis after radiotherapy for stage I lung cancer. The genomic DNA TCR beta CDR3 region underwent two rounds of multiplex PCR. The first PCR round targeted every TRBV and TRBJ gene with specific primers. TCRdb re-called the multiplex PCR reads through MiXCR, storing one row per CDR3 protein. The data contain about 14,000 distinct CDR3 sequences, around 40% of them seen just once; the ten biggest clones take up roughly 40%. This sample comprised PBMCs, obtained before or after stereotactic body radiation therapy (not recorded which). Receptors originate from a donor over 45 with non-small cell lung cancer.

By share, this clonotype ranks as medium-sized. The chain combines TRBV7-8 with TRBJ2-1; 8 nucleotides align to TRBD2. The CDR3 covers 15 residues. Germline CDR1 reads SGHVS; CDR2 reads FQNEAQ. After removal of 1 base from V and 7 bases from J, the junction contained 6 bases not matched to a gene. Here the CDR3 reads CASSLDVTSENEQFF. CDR3 coding DNA: TGTGCCAGCAGCTTAGATGTGACTAGCGAAAATGAGCAGTTCTTC.

With regard to this clonotype: Sequence at one end of the junction differs from germline and may be a read error. V is TRBV28 and J is TRBJ1-2; perhaps TRBD1 as D (6 bases). This CDR3 is 15 amino acids long. Germline loops: CDR1 MDHEN, CDR2 SYDVKM. CDR3 loop: CASSPAGALANGYTF. The CDR3 coding sequence is TGTGCCAGCAGTCCTGCAGGGGCCTTAGCAAATGGATACACCTTC.

As concerns this clonotype: A far more abundant clone sits one base away, making this likely a read error. The V and J genes are TRBV20-1 and TRBJ2-5; TRBD2 might be the D (5 bases). The end of the DNA fits TRBJ2-7 better, so the J call may be wrong. Germline V gene lookup returns CDR1 DFQATT and CDR2 SNEGSKA (reference sequence). CDR3 size: 15 residues. In DNA, the CDR3 is TGCAGTGCTATCAATAGTGGGAGCCAAATTTACGAGCAGTACTTC. Residues: CSAINSGSQIYEQYF.

This clonotype was detected many times. The chain employs TRBV5-8 and TRBJ2-1; TRBD1 agrees at 7 bases. This CDR3 has 15 residues. Germline CDR1 is SGHTS and CDR2 is YDEGEE. J gave up 8 bases and V 3 bases, and 11 bases lay outside the gene matches. CDR3 sequence: CASSCETGIMHEQFF. The CDR3 region has the DNA TGTGCCAGCAGCTGCGAGACAGGGATTATGCATGAGCAGTTCTTC.

This clonotype was recorded at least ten times. The rearrangement joins TRBV19 to TRBJ1-2; 9 positions match TRBD1. J gave up 6 bases and V 5 bases, and 13 bases lay outside the gene matches. Germline V gene sequence: CDR1 LNHDA, CDR2 SQIVND (reference sequence). The length of the CDR3 is 16 residues. The CDR3 spells CASSGTGSSTFNGYTF. The CDR3 DNA reads TGTGCCAGTAGTGGGACAGGGAGTTCGACCTTTAATGGCTACACCTTC. Together with reference TRBV19 and TRBJ1-2, the CDR3 gives the full variable domain: DGGITQSPKYLFRKEGQNVTLSCEQNLNHDAMYWYRQDPGQGLRLIYYSQIVNDFQKGDIAEGYSVSREKKESFPLTVTSAQKNPTAFYLCASSGTGSSTFNGYTFGSGTRLTVV.

In its sample, this clonotype was seen many times. V and J are TRBV19 and TRBJ1-1; D not certain. V dropped 6 bases and J dropped 6 bases, with 17 bases sitting between them. This CDR3 region has 14 residues. Germline values: CDR1 LNHDA, CDR2 SQIVND (reference sequence). The CDR3, as DNA: TGTGCCAGTAGGGTCCCGGGGAGTGGCTCTGAAGCTTTCTTT. Its protein product is CASRVPGSGSEAFF. The full variable domain, in which reference TRBV19 and TRBJ1-1 provide the parts outside the CDR3, is DGGITQSPKYLFRKEGQNVTLSCEQNLNHDAMYWYRQDPGQGLRLIYYSQIVNDFQKGDIAEGYSVSREKKESFPLTVTSAQKNPTAFYLCASRVPGSGSEAFFGQGTRLTVV.

This clonotype was found many times. The chain joins TRBV27 to TRBJ1-5; D gene ambiguous. V was pared by 5 bases and J by 3 bases, with 11 bases between. The CDR3 spans 14 residues. Germline V lookup: CDR1 MNHEY, CDR2 SMNVEV (reference sequence). CDR3 nucleotides: TGTGCCAGCAGTCGAGGGTTTAACAATCAGCCCCAGCATTTT. It specifies CASSRGFNNQPQHF.

This clonotype was found many times. The CDR3 DNA follows: TGTGCCAGCAATAGCGGGGGGGGGGAAGCTTTCTTT. Encoded protein: CASNSGGGEAFF. The chain links TRBV7-9 to TRBJ1-1, with a possible D match to TRBD1 (5 bases). Germline V lookup: CDR1 SEHNR, CDR2 FQNEAQ (reference sequence). V was cut by 7 bases and J by 8 bases, with 14 bases left in between. This CDR3 is 12 amino acids long.

This clonotype occurred many times. The genes are TRBV7-6 and TRBJ2-7; a weak D match, TRBD1 (6 bases). Trimming pared 5 bases from V and 7 bases from J, leaving 18 bases between. Germline V gene data show CDR1 as SGHVS and CDR2 as FNYEAQ. The CDR3 covers 14 residues. CDR3 protein: CASSQSRDTLEQYF. The CDR3 DNA sequence: TGTGCCAGCAGCCAGAGCCGGGACACCCTAGAGCAGTACTTC.

On this clonotype: A read error may account for a junction end that differs from germline. The chain recombines TRBV7-6 with TRBJ2-3; TRBD2 matches 7 bases. The CDR3 contains 16 residues. Germline CDR1 SGHVS, CDR2 FNYEAQ. The CDR3 DNA sequence: TGTGCCAGCAGCGCGCTAGGGCTAGCGGACACATATACGCAGTATTTT. Encoded protein: CASSALGLADTYTQYF.

This clonotype was counted ten times or more. The gene calls are TRBV3-1 and TRBJ2-7; D not resolved. Germline CDR1 reads LGHDT; CDR2 reads YNNKEL (reference sequence). This CDR3 is 13 amino acids long. V was clipped by 0 bases and J by 7 bases, with 10 bases between them. CDR3: CASSQDFSREQYF. CDR3 DNA sequence: TGTGCCAGCAGCCAAGATTTCTCCCGGGAGCAGTACTTC.

V is TRBV25-1 and J is TRBJ2-2; D not resolved. Trimming shortened V by 4 bases and J by 0 bases, and 12 bases separated the two germline ends. CDR1 is MGHDK and CDR2 is SYGVNS in the germline V gene. This CDR3 spans 16 amino acids. This CDR3 is CASSGGWGTNTGELFF. CDR3 in DNA: TGTGCCAGCAGTGGAGGCTGGGGTACGAACACCGGGGAGCTGTTTTTT.

This clonotype was recorded at least ten times. V is TRBV4-1 and J is TRBJ2-1; TRBD1 aligns across 7 bases. CDR3 length equals 16 residues. With V trimmed by 4 bases and J by 4 bases, 10 bases remained unmatched. From germline, CDR1 is MGHRA and CDR2 YSYEKL. The CDR3 loop is CASSRGTAEEYNEQFF. The CDR3 DNA is TGCGCCAGCAGCCGTGGGACAGCAGAAGAATACAATGAGCAGTTCTTC.

With respect to this clonotype: A far bigger clonotype differs at one base, so this is likely a read error. CDR3 loop: CASSYKGSGDNVLTF. DNA for the CDR3: TGTGCCAGCAGTTATAAGGGATCTGGGGACAACGTCCTGACTTTC. The V and J genes are TRBV6-8 and TRBJ2-6; no reliable D call. Germline assignment: CDR1 MNHGY and CDR2 SAAAGT. This CDR3 comprises 15 residues.

This clonotype has a count of ten or more. V gene TRBV24-1 combines with J gene TRBJ2-7; the match to TRBD2 covers 13 bases. Germline lookup yields CDR1 KGHDR and CDR2 SFDVKD. With V trimmed by 2 bases and J by 0 bases, 6 bases remained unmatched. The CDR3 covers 18 residues. The chain's CDR3 is CATSDSGLAGSNSYEQYF. The CDR3 region has the DNA TGTGCCACCAGTGATTCGGGACTAGCGGGGTCTAACTCCTACGAGCAGTACTTC.

Ten or more counts support this clonotype. This chain connects TRBV19 to TRBJ1-4; the match to TRBD1 covers 9 bases. V trimming: 4 bases; J trimming: 6 bases; junction bases outside the gene matches: 9. The CDR3 has 16 residues. Germline V gene data show CDR1 as LNHDA and CDR2 as SQIVND (reference sequence). As DNA, the CDR3 is TGTGCCAGTAGTACCCTCCGGGACAGGGCGGATGAAAAACTGTTTTTT. Protein sequence: CASSTLRDRADEKLFF.

For this clonotype: A far larger clone is just one base off, so this is likely a read error. The V call is TRBV6-9, the J call TRBJ1-2, with TRBD1 matching 9 bases. Germline-derived CDR1 and CDR2 are MNHGY and SVAAGI. CDR3 length equals 14 residues. The chain's CDR3 is CASSLIDRGDGYAF. The CDR3 DNA reads as TGTGCCAGCAGCCTTATAGACAGGGGGGATGGCTACGCCTTC.

At least ten counts were recorded for this clonotype. The chain couples TRBV7-3 to TRBJ2-3, with D possibly being TRBD1 (5 bases). Germline loops: CDR1 SGHTA, CDR2 FQGTGA. V was trimmed by 5 bases and J by 7 bases, leaving 10 bases between them. The CDR3 loop spans 12 amino acids. CDR3 DNA sequence: TGTGCCAGCAGCCCTGACAGTTATACGCAGTATTTT. Translating it yields CASSPDSYTQYF.

This clonotype was observed many times. J is TRBJ1-5 and V is TRBV7-6; no definite D call. This CDR3 spans 13 amino acids. Germline V lookup: CDR1 SGHVS, CDR2 FNYEAQ. The V and J ends lost 5 bases and 0 bases respectively, with 5 bases between them. CDR3 protein: CASSQDSNQPQHF. Written as DNA, the CDR3 is TGTGCCAGCAGCCAGGATAGCAATCAGCCCCAGCATTTT.

This clonotype was detected many times. The gene calls are TRBV20-1 and TRBJ2-1, with 8 bases that match TRBD2. This CDR3 region has 15 residues. Per the germline V gene, CDR1 is DFQATT and CDR2 is SNEGSKA (reference sequence). Losses at the gene ends were 5 bases for V and 3 bases for J; bases not matched to a gene: 9. The chain's CDR3 is CSAGRLSGDYNEQFF. Written as DNA, the CDR3 is TGCAGTGCTGGCCGGCTTAGCGGGGACTACAATGAGCAGTTCTTC.

This chain links TRBV24-1 with TRBJ2-2, with D uncertain. The CDR3 runs 12 residues. Germline V gene lookup returns CDR1 KGHDR and CDR2 SFDVKD. The germline V and J ends were trimmed by 8 bases and 3 bases, with 6 bases remaining between them. The CDR3 is CATIGDTGELFF. The CDR3 bases are TGTGCCACCATAGGAGACACCGGGGAGCTGTTTTTT.

This clonotype has a count of ten or more. CDR3 residues: CAWSVGGGSNQPQHF. The DNA of the CDR3 is TGTGCCTGGAGTGTGGGAGGAGGTAGCAATCAGCCCCAGCATTTT. The rearrangement joins TRBV30 to TRBJ1-5; D not resolved. Trimming took off 0 bases at V and 0 bases at J, with 9 bases between the two ends. CDR1 is GTSNPN and CDR2 is SVGIG in the germline V gene (reference sequence). The CDR3 covers 15 residues.

This clonotype came up many times. The V call is TRBV5-6, the J call TRBJ2-2, with D uncertain. The CDR3 spans 15 residues. Germline CDR1 is SGHDT and CDR2 is YYEEEE. The V end was cut by 2 bases, the J end by 4 bases, with 12 bases between. The CDR3 region has the DNA TGTGCCAGCAGCTTTAACCTCCGCCCCACCGGGGAGCTGTTTTTT. It codes for CASSFNLRPTGELFF.

In this sample, this clonotype turned up many times. The chain recombines TRBV20-1 with TRBJ2-7; 12 bases agree with TRBD2. Germline values: CDR1 DFQATT, CDR2 SNEGSKA (reference sequence). After removal of 0 bases from V and 1 base from J, the junction contained 13 bases not matched to a gene. There are 19 residues in the CDR3. The DNA for the CDR3 is TGCAGTGCTAGAGATCCTTCCCTAGCGGGAGGGCTTATATCCTACGAGCAGTACTTC. Protein product: CSARDPSLAGGLISYEQYF.

This clonotype is a singleton in its sample. The conserved phenylalanine or tryptophan normally closing the CDR3 is absent here, so this likely arose from a read error. The chain has TRBV24-1 and TRBJ2-7; no clear D. V lost 3 bases, J lost 2 bases, and 16 bases lay in between. CDR3 length: 16 residues. Germline V CDR1 and CDR2: KGHDR, SFDVKD. CDR3 nucleotide sequence: TGTGCCACCAGTGATCAGAGGACCTTCTCCCCCTACGAGCAGTACTTA. As protein: CATSDQRTFSPYEQYL.